Following are 21 T cell receptor beta chains from one sample sequenced in a study of OX40 agonist ivuxolimab in advanced cancers. Generated by immunoSEQ multiplex PCR, the TCRdb table keeps only in-frame clones and is missing some. Of about 87,000 clones in the sample, around nine tenths were seen once. Material: CD4+ or CD8+ T cells sorted from blood, obtained in a trial of the OX40 agonist ivuxolimab. The origin of the receptors is an adult with an advanced solid tumor such as melanoma, head and neck, liver or kidney cancer.

CDR3 in amino acids: CASSFGGQTYEQYF. The CDR3 DNA reads TGCGCCAGCAGTTTTGGGGGGCAGACCTACGAGCAGTACTTC. The chain links TRBV5-1 to TRBJ2-7; tentatively, D is TRBD1 or TRBD2 (6 bases each). This CDR3 has 14 amino acids. The V gene's germline CDR1 is SGHRS and CDR2 YFSETQ. Deletions cut 5 bases from V and 2 bases from J, with 14 bases between.

The chain combines TRBV5-1 with TRBJ2-1; 9 bases are a match to TRBD2. After removal of 4 bases from V and 0 bases from J, the junction contained 5 bases not matched to a gene. Per the germline V gene, CDR1 is SGHRS and CDR2 is YFSETQ. The length of the CDR3 is 16 residues. The CDR3 sequence is CASSPTSGASYNEQFF. The CDR3 DNA reads as TGCGCCAGCAGCCCGACTAGCGGAGCCTCCTACAATGAGCAGTTCTTC.

The chain employs TRBV19 and TRBJ2-3; weak D call: TRBD1 (6 bases). V lost 4 bases and J 2 bases, leaving 10 bases between the germline ends. This CDR3 is built from 14 residues. Germline CDR1 is LNHDA and CDR2 is SQIVND (reference sequence). The CDR3 coding sequence is TGTGCCAGTAGTAGAAGACAGGACACAGATACGCAGTATTTT. Translated, it gives CASSRRQDTDTQYF.

V and J are TRBV4-1 and TRBJ2-5, with D perhaps assigned TRBD1 or TRBD2 (5 bases each). The CDR3 extends over 15 amino acids. With 0 bases removed from V and 7 bases from J, the gap between germline ends came to 15 bases. Germline CDR1 is MGHRA and CDR2 is YSYEKL. The CDR3 is CASSQDWGAQGTQYF. CDR3 in DNA: TGCGCCAGCAGCCAAGATTGGGGAGCCCAGGGGACCCAGTACTTC.

This chain uses TRBV10-1 with TRBJ2-5, with unresolved D. Germline CDR1 reads WNHNN; CDR2 reads SYGVQD (reference sequence). The CDR3 spans 13 residues. Trimming removed 0 bases from V and 13 bases from J, with 15 bases in between. CDR3 loop: CASSESIWAPPYF. In nucleotides, the CDR3 is TGCGCCAGCAGTGAGTCGATATGGGCCCCTCCGTACTTC.

The V call is TRBV12-1, the J call TRBJ2-1; the D call in the table, TRBD2, was not verified against the DNA. TRBV12-1 is reported as a pseudogene. The CDR3 loop spans 16 amino acids. The CDR3 here is CASSFARERSYNEQFF. The CDR3 DNA reads as TGTGCCAGCAGCTTTGCCCGGGAGAGAAGCTACAATGAGCAGTTCTTC.

The V call is TRBV11-2, the J call TRBJ2-1, with a tentative D call TRBD2 (6 bases). V was shortened by 5 bases and J by 5 bases, with 13 bases between the two germline ends. The CDR3 spans 14 residues. The V gene's germline CDR1 is SGHAT and CDR2 FQNNGV. The CDR3 nucleotides are TGTGCCAGCAGCAGCCAGCGGGCCAACAATGAGCAGTTCTTC. It is translated as CASSSQRANNEQFF.

The rearrangement joins TRBV19 to TRBJ2-7; D gene uncertain. The CDR3 runs to 14 residues. CDR1 LNHDA and CDR2 SQIVND come from the germline V gene (reference sequence). Trimming shortened V by 6 bases and J by 2 bases, and 14 bases separated the two germline ends. The CDR3: CASSKAPLAYEQYF. CDR3 bases: TGTGCCAGTAGCAAAGCCCCTTTAGCCTACGAGCAGTACTTC.

J is TRBJ2-7 and V is TRBV4-3; a possible D gene is TRBD1 (5 bases). Germline CDR1 and CDR2: LGHNA and YSLEER. Between the trimmed V and J ends, which lost 0 bases and 2 bases, there was a span of 14 bases. The CDR3 spans 16 residues. CDR3 amino acids: CASSQDIRGPPYEQYF. The CDR3 bases are TGCGCCAGCAGCCAAGATATTAGGGGCCCCCCCTACGAGCAGTACTTC.

A note on this clone: Other nucleotide sequences in the sample specify the same CDR3. The chain recombines TRBV27 with TRBJ2-7; 7 positions agree with TRBD1. Germline V gene lookup returns CDR1 MNHEY and CDR2 SMNVEV (reference sequence). V shed 6 bases and J 2 bases; nucleotides not matched to a gene: 4. There are 13 residues in the CDR3. In DNA, the CDR3 is TGTGCCAGCAGACGGACAGGTACCTACGAGCAGTACTTC. Translation gives CASRRTGTYEQYF.

CDR3 residues: CASSFRGEKLFF. CDR3 in DNA: TGTGCCAGCAGTTTTAGGGGCGAAAAACTGTTTTTT. The chain couples TRBV27 to TRBJ1-4, with D perhaps matching TRBD1 (5 bases). Germline CDR1 reads MNHEY; CDR2 reads SMNVEV (reference sequence). The germline V and J ends were trimmed by 3 bases and 8 bases, with 7 bases remaining between them. The CDR3 is made up of 12 amino acids.

The J gene is TRBJ2-7, the V gene TRBV11-3, with 8 bases fitting TRBD2. Germline CDR1 is SGHNT and CDR2 is YENEEA. The CDR3 covers 15 residues. Trimming took 1 base from V and 4 from J; bases not matched to a gene: 6. CDR3 sequence: CASSLVAGGEYEQYF. The CDR3 nucleotides read TGTGCCAGCAGCTTAGTGGCGGGAGGAGAATACGAGCAGTACTTC.

This sequence joins TRBV27 and TRBJ2-1; 7 nucleotides match TRBD2. The CDR3 runs to 15 residues. CDR1 and CDR2 from the germline V gene are MNHEY and SMNVEV (reference sequence). V gave up 6 bases and J gave up 0 bases; unmatched junction bases: 5. CDR3 protein: CASRGRALSYNEQFF. Here the CDR3 DNA reads TGTGCCAGCAGGGGGAGGGCTCTCTCCTACAATGAGCAGTTCTTC.

The chain combines TRBV5-5 with TRBJ2-5; TRBD2 aligns across 10 bases. This CDR3 region has 16 residues. V lost 4 bases, J lost 12 bases, and 18 bases stayed unmatched. Germline V lookup: CDR1 SGHKS, CDR2 YYEKEE (reference sequence). The CDR3 sequence: CASSPTIGTSVVDEYF. The CDR3 DNA follows: TGTGCCAGCAGCCCGACAATCGGGACTAGCGTGGTCGATGAGTACTTC.

This clone showed up just once. The chain combines TRBV5-1 with TRBJ2-7, with 10 bases lining up with TRBD1. The germline CDR1 and CDR2 sequences are SGHRS and YFSETQ. The CDR3 has 15 amino acids. J was trimmed by 3 bases and V by 0 bases; bases with no gene match: 3. The CDR3 region is CASSLVGQGNYEQYF. CDR3 in DNA: TGCGCCAGCAGCTTGGTGGGACAGGGGAACTACGAGCAGTACTTC. The variable domain in full, with the rest retrieved from reference TRBV5-1 and TRBJ2-7, is KAGVTQTPRYLIKTRGQQVTLSCSPISGHRSVSWYQQTPGQGLQFLFEYFSETQRNKGNFPGRFSGRQFSNSRSEMNVSTLELGDSALYLCASSLVGQGNYEQYFGPGTRLTVT.

The chain joins TRBV19 to TRBJ1-4; 7 nucleotides agree with TRBD1. Trimming cost V 6 bases and J 0 bases; bases outside gene matches: 7. The CDR3 spans 16 residues. Germline CDR1 and CDR2: LNHDA and SQIVND (reference sequence). CDR3 region: CASSGRQGPTNEKLFF. CDR3 DNA: TGTGCCAGTAGCGGACGACAGGGCCCAACTAATGAAAAACTGTTTTTT.

The chain employs TRBV6-1 and TRBJ1-5, with 7 nucleotides matching TRBD1. From germline, CDR1 is MNHNS and CDR2 SASEGT. V dropped 2 bases and J dropped 6; count of bases not matched to a gene: 4. CDR3 length: 14 residues. CDR3 DNA sequence: TGTGCCAGCAGTGAAAACAGGGGAGGTCAGCCCCAGCATTTT. As protein: CASSENRGGQPQHF.

The chain combines TRBV11-2 with TRBJ2-7, with 9 positions matching TRBD1. The length of the CDR3 is 17 residues. V trimming: 1 base; J trimming: 3 bases; junction bases outside the gene matches: 10. Germline loops: CDR1 SGHAT, CDR2 FQNNGV. CDR3 nucleotides: TGTGCCAGCAGCTTAGGACCTGCGGGACAGGGTAACTACGAGCAGTACTTC. It encodes CASSLGPAGQGNYEQYF.

This rearrangement joins TRBV5-1 to TRBJ1-3; no clear D gene. The CDR3 contains 14 residues. Trimming cost V 0 bases and J 0 bases, with 4 bases left between them. Per germline, CDR1 SGHRS and CDR2 YFSETQ. CDR3 bases: TGCGCCAGCAGCTTGGGAGACTCTGGAAACACCATATATTTT. As protein: CASSLGDSGNTIYF.

V and J are TRBV15 and TRBJ2-7, with 9 bases fitting TRBD2. The CDR3 consists of 15 residues. V lost 3 bases and J lost 7; bases outside the gene matches: 10. CDR1 and CDR2 (germline): LNHNV, YYDKDF (reference sequence). The CDR3 region has the DNA TGTGCCACCAGCAGGTCCGGGGGACTAGCCGGGGAGCAGTACTTC. It translates to CATSRSGGLAGEQYF.

This clone was seen just once. V is TRBV7-2 and J is TRBJ2-3; D is unresolved. Looked up from germline, CDR1 is SGHTA and CDR2 is FQGNSA. The CDR3 runs 12 residues. V dropped 3 bases and J dropped 2 bases, with 3 bases sitting between them. CDR3 in DNA: TGTGCCAGCAGCTTTTACACAGATACGCAGTATTTT. The encoded protein is CASSFYTDTQYF.